The rows below give T cell receptor beta chains drawn from one sample of a study of shared clonotypes between healthy human individuals. Sequencing used immunoSEQ multiplex PCR; TCRdb keeps in-frame clones, though not all of them. In the table there are about 2 million clones, approximately 94% of which are singletons. Sequencing input: naive CD8+ T cells sorted from blood. The receptors shown here come from a man younger than 35 in good health. Each CDR3 is given with its conserved first and last residue. D genes are given only for firm matches. Some rows have no size entry. The others give once, few or many, or a class for an expanded clone.

NA	NA	TRBV11-2	TRBJ1-4	CASSPGGSSPISGKLFF	TGTGCCAGCAGCCCCGGGGGGAGTTCTCCTATTTCTGGAAAACTGTTTTTT
NA	NA	TRBV7-2	TRBJ2-7	CASSVGLSYEQYF	TGTGCCAGCAGCGTGGGACTCTCCTACGAGCAGTACTTC
NA	NA	TRBV7-9	TRBJ2-3	CASSDFEGPDTQYF	TGTGCCAGCAGCGATTTTGAGGGGCCAGATACGCAGTATTTT
NA	NA	TRBV5-5	TRBJ1-1	CASSSTWMNTEAFF	TGTGCCAGCAGCTCCACCTGGATGAACACTGAAGCTTTCTTT
NA	NA	TRBV27	TRBJ1-3	CASSLGPGTAGNTIYF	TGTGCCAGCAGTTTAGGACCCGGGACGGCCGGAAACACCATATATTTT
NA	TRBD1	TRBV5-1	TRBJ2-7	CASSWDRQGTYEQYF	TGCGCCAGCAGCTGGGACCGACAGGGGACCTACGAGCAGTACTTC
once	NA	TRBV6-5	TRBJ2-2	CASSPGPGTGELFF	TGTGCCAGCAGCCCTGGGCCGGGCACCGGGGAGCTGTTTTTT
NA	TRBD2	TRBV28	TRBJ2-5	CASSPTSGGLQETQYF	TGTGCCAGCAGTCCGACTAGCGGGGGGTTACAAGAGACCCAGTACTTC
NA	NA	TRBV10-2	TRBJ1-5	CASSEEGASNQPQHF	TGCGCCAGCAGTGAGGAAGGGGCAAGCAATCAGCCCCAGCATTTT
NA	NA	TRBV27	TRBJ2-2	CASMKIRDINRNTGELFF	TGTGCCAGCATGAAGATCCGGGACATAAACCGGAACACCGGGGAGCTGTTTTTT
NA	NA	TRBV9	TRBJ1-1	CASSPVGGYNTEAFF	TGTGCCAGCAGCCCCGTCGGGGGGTATAACACTGAAGCTTTCTTT
NA	TRBD2	TRBV7-2	TRBJ2-3	CASSATLAGESDTQYF	TGTGCCAGCAGCGCCACACTAGCGGGGGAATCGGATACGCAGTATTTT
NA	TRBD2	TRBV7-6	TRBJ2-7	CASSSAGGPYEQYF	TGTGCCAGCAGCTCAGCGGGAGGACCCTACGAGCAGTACTTC
NA	NA	TRBV7-9	TRBJ2-2	CASSLLQVRGTGELFF	TGTGCCAGCAGCTTACTCCAGGTCAGAGGAACCGGGGAGCTGTTTTTT
NA	NA	TRBV4-2	TRBJ2-7	CASSPTSGFYEQYF	TGTGCCAGCAGCCCCACTTCAGGGTTCTACGAGCAGTACTTC
NA	NA	TRBV6-1	TRBJ2-7	CASSEGWEGVNEQYF	TGTGCCAGCAGTGAGGGTTGGGAAGGGGTCAACGAGCAGTACTTC
NA	NA	TRBV2	TRBJ1-1	CARGWGDTEAFF	TGTGCCCGTGGGTGGGGAGACACTGAAGCTTTCTTT
NA	NA	TRBV27	TRBJ1-5	CASSFLGGNQPQHF	TGTGCCAGCAGCTTCTTGGGGGGCAATCAGCCCCAGCATTTT
NA	NA	TRBV19	TRBJ2-7	CASSILGGPSYEQYF	TGTGCCAGTAGTATTTTAGGTGGGCCATCCTACGAGCAGTACTTC
NA	NA	TRBV5-6	TRBJ2-7	CASSLEAGRIYEQYF	TGTGCCAGCAGCTTGGAGGCAGGGAGGATTTACGAGCAGTACTTC
NA	TRBD2	TRBV15	TRBJ2-5	CATSKVAGGFQETQYF	TGTGCCACCAGCAAGGTAGCGGGGGGGTTCCAAGAGACCCAGTACTTC
NA	NA	TRBV27	TRBJ2-7	CASSLQGPNEQYF	TGTGCCAGCAGTTTACAGGGACCGAACGAGCAGTACTTC
NA	NA	TRBV29-1	TRBJ2-7	CSGQGGYSYEQYF	TGCAGCGGACAGGGAGGGTACTCCTACGAGCAGTACTTC
NA	TRBD2	TRBV4-3	TRBJ2-3	CASRPLAGSTDTQYF	TGCGCCAGCAGACCACTAGCGGGAAGCACAGATACGCAGTATTTT
NA	NA	TRBV12-5	TRBJ1-1	CASGTGDAEAFF	TGTGCTAGTGGGACGGGGGACGCTGAAGCTTTCTTT
NA	NA	TRBV6-6	TRBJ1-4	CASSYSGQATNEKLFF	TGTGCCAGCAGTTACTCAGGGCAGGCAACTAATGAAAAACTGTTTTTT
few	NA	TRBV6-5	TRBJ2-3	CASSYVRDTDTQYF	TGTGCCAGCAGTTACGTCAGGGACACAGATACGCAGTATTTT
once	NA	TRBV5-5	TRBJ1-2	CASSPGTWGYTF	TGTGCCAGCAGCCCAGGAACGTGGGGCTACACCTTC
NA	TRBD2	TRBV9	TRBJ2-5	CASSRDSGSGETQYF	TGTGCCAGCAGCCGGGATAGCGGGAGCGGTGAGACCCAGTACTTC
NA	NA	TRBV27	TRBJ2-3	CASRGDTQYF	TGTGCCAGCAGGGGAGATACGCAGTATTTT
NA	NA	TRBV7-9	TRBJ2-4	CASSLDGLQYF	TGTGCCAGCAGCTTAGACGGTCTTCAGTACTTC
NA	NA	TRBV27	TRBJ1-3	CASKPQLYGNTIYF	TGTGCCAGTAAGCCCCAATTATATGGAAACACCATATATTTT
NA	TRBD2	TRBV27	TRBJ2-7	CASSAGELEGFYEQYF	TGTGCCAGCAGCGCGGGGGAGTTAGAGGGGTTTTACGAGCAGTACTTC
NA	NA	TRBV6-5	TRBJ1-5	CASSYSSFSNQPQHF	TGTGCCAGCAGTTACTCTTCGTTTAGCAATCAGCCCCAGCATTTT
NA	TRBD2	TRBV13	TRBJ2-1	CASSPERGGPSYNEQFF	TGTGCCAGCAGCCCCGAGCGGGGGGGCCCCTCCTACAATGAGCAGTTCTTC
few	NA	TRBV5-6	TRBJ1-3	CASSLGSDTIYF	TGTGCCAGCAGCTTGGGAAGTGACACCATATATTTT
NA	NA	TRBV4-1	TRBJ1-1	CASSQTATEAFF	TGCGCCAGCAGCCAAACGGCCACTGAAGCTTTCTTT